The 6 T cell receptor beta chains listed next were all sequenced from one sample in a study of CD8+ T cells in alopecia areata. cDNA reverse transcribed from extracted RNA served as the sequencing template. Sequenced by immunoSEQ multiplex PCR; TCRdb stores in-frame clones only, minus some. The top ten hold around 15% of the sample, which has 140,000 to 150,000 clones, more than 75% seen once. The sample in question was CD8+ T cells sorted from blood, obtained at week 0. The receptors here all came from a human donor with alopecia areata.

The count of this clone is one. The rearrangement uses TRBV5-1 and TRBJ2-7, with TRBD2 as a possible D gene (5 bases). Trimming shortened V by 0 bases and J by 5 bases, and 6 bases separated the two germline ends. In germline, CDR1 is SGHRS, CDR2 YFSETQ. The CDR3 has 12 residues. CDR3 DNA: TGCGCCAGCAGCTTGGCCGGGGACGAGCAGTACTTC. Protein: CASSLAGDEQYF.

This clone turned up a few times. The rearrangement links TRBV30 to TRBJ1-5; D unclear. The V end was cut by 3 bases, the J end by 0 bases, with 6 bases between. The germline CDR1 and CDR2 sequences are GTSNPN and SVGIG (reference sequence). The CDR3 sequence is 13 residues long. The CDR3 here is CAWRSLSNQPQHF. The CDR3 DNA sequence: TGTGCCTGGAGAAGTCTTAGCAATCAGCCCCAGCATTTT.

This chain joins TRBV7-9 and TRBJ2-1, with unresolved D. Germline V CDR1 and CDR2: SEHNR, FQNEAQ (reference sequence). The CDR3 sequence is 12 residues long. Between the trimmed V and J ends, which lost 5 bases and 7 bases, there was a span of 9 bases. This CDR3 is CASSLGFNEQFF. CDR3 nucleotides: TGTGCCAGCAGCCTGGGATTTAATGAGCAGTTCTTC.

This sequence joins TRBV6-1 and TRBJ1-5; no reliable D call. Trimming removed 0 bases from V and 4 bases from J, with 10 bases in between. CDR3 length: 15 residues. Germline CDR1 reads MNHNS; CDR2 reads SASEGT. Here the CDR3 reads CASSEAAGGNQPQHF. In DNA form, the CDR3 reads TGTGCCAGCAGTGAAGCAGCAGGAGGGAATCAGCCCCAGCATTTT.

This chain connects TRBV27 to TRBJ2-6, with 8 nucleotides matching TRBD1. Unmatched junction bases numbered 5, after V lost 1 base and J lost 0 bases. The CDR3 contains 18 residues. Germline CDR1 is MNHEY and CDR2 is SMNVEV (reference sequence). The DNA of the CDR3 is TGTGCCAGCAGTTTATTCGCAGGGGGCGCCTCTGGGGCCAACGTCCTGACTTTC. It encodes CASSLFAGGASGANVLTF. Looking up the rest from reference TRBV27 and TRBJ2-6 gives the full variable domain: EAQVTQNPRYLITVTGKKLTVTCSQNMNHEYMSWYRQDPGLGLRQIYYSMNVEVTDKGDVPEGYKVSRKEKRNFPLILESPSPNQTSLYFCASSLFAGGASGANVLTFGAGSRLTVL.

The chain has TRBV4-1 and TRBJ2-6; TRBD2 agrees at 8 bases. J was trimmed by 4 bases and V by 3 bases; bases with no gene match: 5. The CDR3 contains 16 residues. In germline, CDR1 is MGHRA, CDR2 YSYEKL. CDR3 coding DNA: TGCGCCAGCAGCCAGCAAGCGGGGGTCGGGGCCAACGTCCTGACTTTC. Protein sequence: CASSQQAGVGANVLTF.